Following are 25 T cell receptor beta chains from one sample sequenced in a study of PD-L1 blockade in urothelial cancer. Time point denoted: peripheral blood 6 weeks after treatment start. Data came from immunoSEQ multiplex PCR; TCRdb stores just in-frame clones and leaves some out. The table has roughly 50,000 clones, 65% to 85% seen once. The starting material was PBMCs, obtained around atezolizumab (anti-PD-L1) treatment. These receptors were collected from a man between 65 and 85 years old with urothelial cancer.

V is TRBV10-3 and J is TRBJ2-1; weak D call: TRBD2 (6 bases). Germline assignment: CDR1 ENHRY and CDR2 SYGVKD. Deletions cut 6 bases from V and 7 bases from J, with 10 bases between. The CDR3 sequence is 12 residues long. The CDR3 nucleotides read TGTGCCATCAGCGTGACTAGTAATGAGCAGTTCTTC. It translates to CAISVTSNEQFF.

In the case of this clone: The same CDR3 can be traced to other DNA sequences in this sample. J is TRBJ2-5 and V is TRBV5-1; 7 positions agree with TRBD2. V trimming: 3 bases; J trimming: 2 bases; junction bases outside the gene matches: 4. This CDR3 is 14 amino acids long. The germline CDR1 and CDR2 sequences are SGHRS and YFSETQ. CDR3 nucleotides: TGCGCCAGCAGCTCTCCGGGACTACAAGAGACCCAGTACTTC. Protein product: CASSSPGLQETQYF.

This sequence joins TRBV5-4 and TRBJ2-6; maybe TRBD1 (6 bases). With 0 bases removed from V and 3 bases from J, the gap between germline ends came to 16 bases. This CDR3 comprises 18 residues. Germline CDR1 and CDR2: SGHNT and YYREEE (reference sequence). CDR3 in DNA: TGTGCCAGCAGCTTGGCCTTTTCAGGGGAAGGTGGGGCCAACGTCCTGACTTTC. Encoded protein: CASSLAFSGEGGANVLTF. Combining the CDR3 with reference TRBV5-4 and TRBJ2-6 gives the whole variable domain ETGVTQSPTHLIKTRGQQVTLRCSSQSGHNTVSWYQQALGQGPQFIFQYYREEENGRGNFPPRFSGLQFPNYSSELNVNALELDDSALYLCASSLAFSGEGGANVLTFGAGSRLTVL.

The V and J genes are TRBV2 and TRBJ2-1; TRBD1 is a possible D gene (5 bases). Germline CDR1 reads SNHLY; CDR2 reads FYNNEI. This CDR3 has 14 residues. Trimming took 8 bases from V and 8 from J, leaving 19 bases between them. This CDR3 is CASSDPRGRYEQFF. Here the CDR3 DNA reads TGTGCCAGCTCTGACCCAAGGGGCAGATATGAGCAGTTCTTC. The full variable domain, in which reference TRBV2 and TRBJ2-1 provide the parts outside the CDR3, is EPEVTQTPSHQVTQMGQEVILRCVPISNHLYFYWYRQILGQKVEFLVSFYNNEISEKSEIFDDQFSVERPDGSNFTLKIRSTKLEDSAMYFCASSDPRGRYEQFFGPGTRLTVL.

This chain connects TRBV6-5 to TRBJ2-5; possible D gene TRBD2, 6 bases. Looked up from germline, CDR1 is MNHEY and CDR2 is SVGAGI. Deletions cut 0 bases from V and 0 bases from J, with 8 bases between. The CDR3 totals 15 residues. CDR3 residues: CASSYSGGNQETQYF. The DNA for the CDR3 is TGTGCCAGCAGTTACTCCGGCGGGAACCAAGAGACCCAGTACTTC.

The V call is TRBV2, the J call TRBJ1-1; D remains ambiguous. The CDR3 consists of 14 residues. Germline CDR1 reads SNHLY; CDR2 reads FYNNEI. Trimming pared 6 bases from V and 5 bases from J, leaving 16 bases between. As DNA, the CDR3 is TGTGCCAGCAGGGCGGTGGTTCAGCGTACTGAAGCTTTCTTT. It specifies CASRAVVQRTEAFF.

V usage is TRBV27 and J usage is TRBJ1-5; TRBD1 agrees at 10 bases. V shed 5 bases and J 2 bases; nucleotides not matched to a gene: 9. This CDR3 has 17 residues. Germline-derived CDR1 and CDR2 are MNHEY and SMNVEV (reference sequence). Here the CDR3 reads CASSRPPGTGGNQPQHF. CDR3 DNA: TGTGCCAGCAGTCGCCCCCCCGGGACAGGGGGCAATCAGCCCCAGCATTTT.

The chain has TRBV5-1 and TRBJ1-2, with unresolved D. Germline lookup yields CDR1 SGHRS and CDR2 YFSETQ. V dropped 0 bases and J dropped 7 bases, with 13 bases sitting between them. The CDR3 covers 14 residues. The CDR3 sequence is CASSLGVAESGYTF. CDR3 nucleotides: TGCGCCAGCAGCTTGGGTGTGGCGGAGAGTGGCTACACCTTC.

In its sample, this clone was seen a few times. The chain links TRBV6-4 to TRBJ1-1, with D uncertain. V lost 3 bases to trimming and J lost 2 bases, with 10 bases between them. The CDR3 has 14 residues. Germline-derived CDR1 and CDR2 are MRHNA and SNTAGT. This CDR3 is CASSEKHPNTEAFF. CDR3 coding DNA: TGTGCCAGCAGTGAGAAACACCCAAACACTGAAGCTTTCTTT.

The V call is TRBV5-1, the J call TRBJ1-1; D may be TRBD1 (5 bases). CDR1 is SGHRS and CDR2 is YFSETQ in the germline V gene. V dropped 4 bases and J dropped 1 base, with 11 bases sitting between them. This CDR3 contains 14 residues. The CDR3 region has the DNA TGCGCCAGCAGCGCCAGACAGTCGAACACTGAAGCTTTCTTT. This codes for CASSARQSNTEAFF.

The chain combines TRBV7-2 with TRBJ2-2, with 7 positions matching TRBD1. Per the germline V gene, CDR1 is SGHTA and CDR2 is FQGNSA. V lost 4 bases and J lost 0; bases outside the gene matches: 5. The CDR3 consists of 16 residues. CDR3 nucleotide sequence: TGTGCCAGCAGCTCCGGGGACAGCGCGAACACCGGGGAGCTGTTTTTT. Translation gives CASSSGDSANTGELFF.

The CDR3 protein is CAWSGRISSGNTIYF. The CDR3 nucleotides read TGTGCCTGGAGTGGGAGGATCTCTTCTGGAAACACCATATATTTT. The rearrangement joins TRBV30 to TRBJ1-3; D is uncertain. The V gene lost 1 base and the J gene lost 1 base, with 11 bases spanning the gap. The germline gives CDR1 GTSNPN, CDR2 SVGIG (reference sequence). The CDR3 runs 15 residues.

The J gene is TRBJ1-5, the V gene TRBV18; D is perhaps TRBD1 (5 bases). Germline lookup yields CDR1 KGHSH and CDR2 LQKENI. V was pared by 6 bases and J by 2 bases, with 14 bases between. The length of the CDR3 is 15 residues. The CDR3 loop is CASSGSLGGNQPQHF. Here the CDR3 DNA reads TGTGCCAGCTCGGGGTCTTTAGGGGGCAATCAGCCCCAGCATTTT.

The chain uses TRBV19 and TRBJ2-7, with D possibly being TRBD1 (6 bases). The CDR3 runs to 15 residues. V was shortened by 0 bases and J by 5 bases, with 14 bases between the two germline ends. Germline CDR1 and CDR2: LNHDA and SQIVND (reference sequence). The CDR3 is CASSIDRDRKNEQYF. The CDR3 DNA sequence: TGTGCCAGTAGTATAGATCGAGACAGGAAGAACGAGCAGTACTTC.

The gene calls are TRBV27 and TRBJ1-5, with D perhaps TRBD1 (5 bases). Germline CDR1 is MNHEY and CDR2 is SMNVEV (reference sequence). V was cut by 4 bases and J by 4 bases, with 17 bases left in between. The CDR3 totals 16 residues. The CDR3 is CASSSSPRQTNQPQHF. The CDR3 DNA is TGTGCCAGCAGTTCCTCCCCCAGACAGACGAATCAGCCCCAGCATTTT.

The CDR3 DNA follows: TGTGCCAGCAGTGACGCCCTGGGGGCAGAGACCCAGTACTTC. This codes for CASSDALGAETQYF. The genes are TRBV2 and TRBJ2-5; maybe TRBD1 (6 bases). V lost 3 bases and J lost 4, with 12 bases in between. The CDR3 loop spans 14 amino acids. Germline V gives CDR1 SNHLY, CDR2 FYNNEI.

This chain joins TRBV2 and TRBJ2-7, with 11 bases lining up with TRBD2. This CDR3 comprises 14 residues. The germline V gene encodes CDR1 SNHLY and CDR2 FYNNEI. Unmatched junction bases numbered 0, after V lost 5 bases and J lost 0 bases. The CDR3 DNA reads as TGTGCCAGCAGTCTAGCGGGGGGCTCCTACGAGCAGTACTTC. This gives the protein CASSLAGGSYEQYF.

The CDR3 is CASSIDTQTDEKLFF. As DNA, the CDR3 is TGTGCCAGTAGTATCGATACACAGACGGATGAAAAACTGTTTTTT. The V and J genes are TRBV19 and TRBJ1-4; D unresolved. The germline V and J ends were trimmed by 3 bases and 6 bases, with 14 bases remaining between them. Per germline, CDR1 LNHDA and CDR2 SQIVND (reference sequence). The CDR3 covers 15 residues.

The chain joins TRBV4-1 to TRBJ2-3, with D possibly TRBD1 on 7 matching bases. The germline V gene encodes CDR1 MGHRA and CDR2 YSYEKL. The CDR3 loop spans 17 amino acids. V was trimmed by 2 bases and J by 1 base, leaving 16 bases between them. CDR3 amino acids: CASSQRGGTGGTDTQYF. DNA of the CDR3: TGCGCCAGCAGCCAAAGGGGAGGCACAGGGGGCACAGATACGCAGTATTTT.

This clone occurred once. The chain carries TRBV28 and TRBJ2-3; D call uncertain. The CDR3 sequence is 15 residues long. The germline V gene encodes CDR1 MDHEN and CDR2 SYDVKM. Trimming pared 5 bases from V and 1 base from J, leaving 13 bases between. The CDR3 reads CASSPGSEGTDTQYF. CDR3 in DNA: TGTGCCAGCAGTCCCGGGTCCGAGGGCACAGATACGCAGTATTTT.

The rearrangement uses TRBV28 and TRBJ2-7; 9 nucleotides agree with TRBD2. The CDR3 has 15 residues. The V gene end was trimmed by 2 bases and the J gene end by 1 base; junction bases not matched to a gene: 3. Germline values: CDR1 MDHEN, CDR2 SYDVKM. The CDR3 sequence is CASSLASGISYEQYF. The CDR3 bases are TGTGCCAGCAGTTTAGCTAGCGGGATATCCTACGAGCAGTACTTC.

V and J are TRBV7-6 and TRBJ2-1; 8 positions match TRBD2. The CDR3 has 16 residues. V shed 4 bases and J 0 bases; nucleotides not matched to a gene: 5. Germline assignment: CDR1 SGHVS and CDR2 FNYEAQ. DNA for the CDR3: TGTGCCAGCAGCTCCTCCGGGACTAGCTCCTACAATGAGCAGTTCTTC. Translation: CASSSSGTSSYNEQFF.

The chain carries TRBV6-1 and TRBJ2-5; 9 positions agree with TRBD1. Unmatched junction bases numbered 3, after V lost 1 base and J lost 3 bases. CDR3 length: 15 amino acids. Germline CDR1 is MNHNS and CDR2 is SASEGT. The CDR3 coding sequence is TGTGCCAGCAGTGAAGTGGGGGACAGGGAAGAGACCCAGTACTTC. Translated, it gives CASSEVGDREETQYF.

This clone was counted once. The chain couples TRBV6-1 to TRBJ2-1, with TRBD2 identical over 7 bases. V lost 4 bases to trimming and J lost 3 bases; unmatched junction nucleotides: 12. CDR1 MNHNS and CDR2 SASEGT come from the germline V gene. This CDR3 is 17 amino acids long. DNA for the CDR3: TGTGCCAGCAGTGCCGCCCAGAAAGCGGGAATCTACAATGAGCAGTTCTTC. Translating gives CASSAAQKAGIYNEQFF.

This clone was seen just once. V is TRBV7-2 and J is TRBJ2-1, with TRBD1 identical over 8 bases. In germline, CDR1 is SGHTA, CDR2 FQGNSA. J lost 9 bases, V lost 0 bases, and 7 bases had no gene match. The CDR3 contains 15 residues. CDR3 in amino acids: CASSLAGTGVGEQFF. The CDR3 DNA reads as TGTGCCAGCAGCTTAGCGGGGACAGGTGTAGGTGAGCAGTTCTTC.